This passage covers 7 T cell receptor beta chains from one sample sequenced in a study of shared clonotypes between healthy human individuals (dated by TCRdb to the early 2020s). The library relied on the immunoSEQ multiplex PCR assay. The clones in this table, taken by TCRdb from immuneACCESS, are in-frame only. Not every clone is retained; where verified, under half of the shortfall comes from an unresolved V gene, and the cause of the rest is unknown. This sample gives fewer than 1.8 million clones in total; roughly 98.5% of them show up just once. The leading ten clones occupy approximately 0.4% of the sample. Sequencing was done on a sample of naive CD4+ T cells sorted from blood. Explained via the paper, the cell subset or site label denotes: CD45RA+ positively selected. These receptors came from a man younger than 40 in good health.

The J gene is TRBJ1-5, the V gene TRBV19; D remains unclear. From germline, CDR1 is LNHDA and CDR2 SQIVND (reference sequence). This CDR3 region has 14 residues. Trimming cost V 5 bases and J 1 base, with 9 bases left between them. The CDR3 loop is CASSVRVSNQPQHF. The CDR3 DNA sequence: TGTGCCAGTAGTGTGAGGGTCAGCAATCAGCCCCAGCATTTT.

In the case of this clone: Other DNA sequences in this sample translate to the same CDR3. The chain combines TRBV5-1 with TRBJ2-2; D is perhaps TRBD2 (5 bases). The CDR3 runs to 14 residues. Germline CDR1 is SGHRS and CDR2 is YFSETQ. The V end was cut by 2 bases, the J end by 0 bases, with 5 bases between. CDR3 residues: CASSLLANTGELFF. CDR3 nucleotide sequence: TGCGCCAGCAGCTTACTAGCGAACACCGGGGAGCTGTTTTTT.

J is TRBJ1-2 and V is TRBV10-3, with a possible D match to TRBD1 (5 bases). Germline V gives CDR1 ENHRY, CDR2 SYGVKD. This CDR3 spans 15 amino acids. V was pared by 4 bases and J by 8 bases, with 20 bases between. The CDR3 spells CAISGAQDMDRGYTF. The CDR3, as DNA: TGTGCCATCAGTGGGGCCCAGGACATGGATAGAGGCTACACCTTC.

This clone was counted once. V usage is TRBV11-2 and J usage is TRBJ2-5, with 7 bases lining up with TRBD2. The germline CDR1 and CDR2 sequences are SGHAT and FQNNGV. CDR3 length equals 14 residues. The trim removed 6 bases at V and 3 bases at J, leaving 7 bases unmatched. The CDR3 bases are TGTGCCAGCAGGCCGGGACTACAAAAAGAGACCCAGTACTTC. Residues: CASRPGLQKETQYF.

This clone has more than one count but fewer than ten. Different DNA sequences within this sample yield the same CDR3. The chain recombines TRBV18 with TRBJ2-5; D unresolved. Trimming pared 3 bases from V and 1 base from J, leaving 6 bases between. The CDR3 sequence is 13 residues long. Germline V gene sequence: CDR1 KGHSH, CDR2 LQKENI. The CDR3 reads CASSPGAQETQYF. The CDR3 region has the DNA TGTGCCAGCTCACCGGGTGCCCAAGAGACCCAGTACTTC.

CDR3 in amino acids: CASRKEGLAGGTDTQYF. In DNA form, the CDR3 reads TGTGCCAGCAGGAAAGAGGGACTAGCGGGAGGCACAGATACGCAGTATTTT. The chain recombines TRBV28 with TRBJ2-3, with 14 bases fitting TRBD2. V lost 6 bases to trimming and J lost 1 base; unmatched junction nucleotides: 6. This CDR3 region has 17 residues. Germline-derived CDR1 and CDR2 are MDHEN and SYDVKM.

V usage is TRBV11-3 and J usage is TRBJ2-1; no reliable D call. Germline V gene data show CDR1 as SGHNT and CDR2 as YENEEA. V lost 0 bases and J 3 bases, leaving 6 bases between the germline ends. This CDR3 has 14 residues. This CDR3 is CASSLEGFYNEQFF. The CDR3 DNA is TGTGCCAGCAGCTTAGAGGGCTTCTACAATGAGCAGTTCTTC.